This note documents a single T cell receptor beta chain sequence. This clonotype was observed a handful of times. What antigen it recognizes has not been identified. Nothing much larger sits one base from this clone, and base qualities are not available. The source of the sample is a study of CD8 T cells in ankylosing spondylitis (dated by TCRdb to about 2017). About the study as a whole: T cell receptor beta repertoires were profiled in healthy donors and ankylosing spondylitis patients so that disease-linked TCR variants could be found. The full study cohort comprised 25 ankylosing spondylitis patients and about 110 healthy donors. Peripheral blood samples were taken, and synovial fluid was additionally collected from ankylosing spondylitis patients. The research as a whole found: The disease-linked clones were reported as significantly enriched in matched synovial fluid samples from ankylosing spondylitis patients. A TCR beta motif of several highly homologous amino acid variants appeared characteristic of blood from ankylosing spondylitis patients. In peripheral blood, the disease-linked clones were found at relatively low frequencies and had a CD8+ phenotype. Some motif variants had previously been reported in the synovial fluid and blood of reactive arthritis patients, which suggests shared mechanisms of disease initiation.

Its CDR3 holds 13 amino acids, cysteine through phenylalanine. Only the CDR3 DNA stays, 39 bases, in frame from base 1. The junction shows trimming of 11 bases on V and 5 bases on J, and the gene matches do not reach 4 bases of it. Based on the germline V gene, the CDR1 and CDR2 sequences are MDHEN and SYDVKM. Sequenced on an Illumina HiSeq 2500. Quantitative 5'-RACE with molecular barcodes was used to prepare TCR beta libraries. The original pipeline was this. A new computational method based on a probabilistic model of VDJ rearrangement was used to identify disease-linked TCR variants. TCRdb reprocessed the public reads (quality trimming at Q25 with fastp, clone calling with MiXCR) and kept in-frame beta chains. Each CDR3 protein appears once, grouped with its most common genes and DNA. The V and J calls and clone size come from TCRdb's table, not from the authors' own analysis. Across this sample there are around 480,000 distinct CDR3 sequences, with more than 15% seen only once. The leading ten clones occupy over 0.9% of the sample.

Sequencing input: blood, either unsorted or a sorted T cell fraction (not recorded which). Recombination connected TRBV28 to TRBJ2-2, with 11 middle bases fitting TRBD2. This clonotype originated in a male donor with ankylosing spondylitis. The DNA sequence is TGTGCCGGCCGGACTAGCGGGACCGGGGAGCTGTTTTTT. This gives the protein CAGRTSGTGELFF.